The next 19 T cell receptor beta chains were all read from a single sample in a study of T cell changes during pregnancy in multiple sclerosis. The table came from immunoSEQ multiplex PCR; TCRdb's copy has only in-frame clones and leaves some out. The table records 90,000 to 120,000 clones, approximately 92% of them present only once. The material was peripheral blood, obtained in the second trimester of pregnancy. These receptors all come from a female donor with multiple sclerosis, enrolled in a pregnancy study.

The rearrangement links TRBV7-2 to TRBJ1-6, with D hard to call. Deletions cut 0 bases from V and 6 bases from J, with 9 bases between. From germline, CDR1 is SGHTA and CDR2 FQGNSA. This CDR3 region has 15 residues. For the CDR3, the DNA is TGTGCCAGCAGCTTAGCAACTGGTGGTAATTCACCCCTCCACTTT. Translating it yields CASSLATGGNSPLHF.

V and J are TRBV5-1 and TRBJ2-2; TRBD2 might be the D (5 bases). V lost 6 bases and J 1 base, leaving 13 bases between the germline ends. This CDR3 comprises 15 residues. Germline lookup yields CDR1 SGHRS and CDR2 YFSETQ. In DNA, the CDR3 is TGCGCCAGCATGGTTCAAGCGGTGAACACCGGGGAGCTGTTTTTT. Translated: CASMVQAVNTGELFF.

The chain is built from TRBV5-1 and TRBJ2-7, with 13 nucleotides matching TRBD2. The germline gives CDR1 SGHRS, CDR2 YFSETQ. This CDR3 region has 16 residues. V was clipped by 1 base and J by 7 bases; unmatched bases: 8. The CDR3 loop is CASSLTSGRAFGEQYF. CDR3 bases: TGCGCCAGCAGCTTGACTAGCGGGAGGGCCTTCGGGGAGCAGTACTTC. Looking up the rest from reference TRBV5-1 and TRBJ2-7 gives the full variable domain: KAGVTQTPRYLIKTRGQQVTLSCSPISGHRSVSWYQQTPGQGLQFLFEYFSETQRNKGNFPGRFSGRQFSNSRSEMNVSTLELGDSALYLCASSLTSGRAFGEQYFGPGTRLTVT.

The CDR3 region is CASSLAGGIAYEQYF. The CDR3 DNA is TGTGCCAGCAGCTTGGCGGGGGGGATCGCCTACGAGCAGTACTTC. The chain uses TRBV5-6 and TRBJ2-7; TRBD2 aligns across 8 bases. The germline V gene encodes CDR1 SGHDT and CDR2 YYEEEE. J lost 2 bases, V lost 0 bases, and 4 bases had no gene match. This CDR3 comprises 15 residues.

The chain couples TRBV29-1 to TRBJ2-7, with 8 nucleotides matching TRBD2. Germline CDR1 reads SQVTM; CDR2 reads ANQGSEA. V gave up 7 bases and J gave up 2 bases; unmatched junction bases: 4. The CDR3 consists of 12 residues. The DNA for the CDR3 is TGCAGCGCTACTAGCGGCCCCTACGAGCAGTACTTC. This translates into CSATSGPYEQYF.

The chain has TRBV7-2 and TRBJ2-1, with 8 bases that match TRBD2. The ends lost 4 bases at V and 5 bases at J; junction bases unmatched: 7. The germline gives CDR1 SGHTA, CDR2 FQGNSA. The CDR3 loop spans 15 amino acids. CDR3 coding DNA: TGTGCCAGCAGCTGGTCAGCGGGGGAGCACAATGAGCAGTTCTTC. This encodes CASSWSAGEHNEQFF.

This chain links TRBV28 with TRBJ1-1, with 8 bases aligning to TRBD1. V was clipped by 6 bases and J by 5 bases; unmatched bases: 8. This CDR3 has 14 residues. Germline V gene lookup returns CDR1 MDHEN and CDR2 SYDVKM. The CDR3 reads CASRQQGGRTEAFF. CDR3 bases: TGTGCCAGCAGACAACAGGGGGGGAGGACTGAAGCTTTCTTT.

This rearrangement joins TRBV5-4 to TRBJ2-7; 9 bases are a match to TRBD1. The CDR3 runs to 14 residues. The germline V gene encodes CDR1 SGHNT and CDR2 YYREEE (reference sequence). J gave up 3 bases and V 4 bases, and 5 bases lay outside the gene matches. In nucleotides, the CDR3 is TGTGCCAGCAGCGGGGACAGGGAAGACTACGAGCAGTACTTC. Its translation: CASSGDREDYEQYF.

The CDR3 reads CASSLGLGRETQYF. CDR3 bases: TGCGCCAGCAGCTTGGGACTTGGTAGAGAGACCCAGTACTTC. This chain joins TRBV5-1 and TRBJ2-5; no clear D gene. Germline V gene sequence: CDR1 SGHRS, CDR2 YFSETQ. The CDR3 length is 14 residues. Trimming shortened V by 0 bases and J by 4 bases, and 10 bases separated the two germline ends.

The chain has TRBV6-6 and TRBJ2-3, with a weak D call TRBD2 (6 bases). The CDR3 extends over 15 amino acids. The V end was cut by 6 bases, the J end by 4 bases, with 17 bases between. The germline V gene has CDR1 MNHNY and CDR2 SVGAGI (reference sequence). Written as DNA, the CDR3 is TGTGCCAGCAGCTCCCCGACCAGCGGGTCAGATACGCAGTATTTT. This codes for CASSSPTSGSDTQYF.

This clone came up once. The chain recombines TRBV10-3 with TRBJ2-7; a possible D gene is TRBD1 (6 bases). Germline V lookup: CDR1 ENHRY, CDR2 SYGVKD. The CDR3 consists of 14 residues. The V end lost 5 bases, the J end lost 3 bases, and 14 bases lay between the germline ends. In DNA, the CDR3 is TGTGCCATCAGTACTACAGGGACGAACTACGAGCAGTACTTC. It codes for CAISTTGTNYEQYF.

This clone was picked up one time. The V gene is TRBV4-1, the J gene TRBJ2-2, with a weak D call TRBD2 (6 bases). The V end was cut by 0 bases, the J end by 5 bases, with 13 bases between. CDR3 size: 16 residues. Germline V gene lookup returns CDR1 MGHRA and CDR2 YSYEKL. CDR3 region: CASSQDPGRRTGELFF. The CDR3 bases are TGCGCCAGCAGCCAAGATCCCGGGAGAAGAACCGGGGAGCTGTTTTTT.

This chain joins TRBV2 and TRBJ2-5; D not certain. V lost 3 bases to trimming and J lost 6 bases, with 8 bases between them. CDR3 size: 12 residues. Germline V lookup: CDR1 SNHLY, CDR2 FYNNEI. CDR3 bases: TGTGCCAGCAGTGAGGTGCGGCAGACCCAGTACTTC. This sequence encodes CASSEVRQTQYF.

The chain joins TRBV28 to TRBJ2-3; TRBD2 matches at 9 bases. Germline loops: CDR1 MDHEN, CDR2 SYDVKM. The CDR3 sequence is 19 residues long. After removal of 5 bases from V and 0 bases from J, the junction contained 15 bases not matched to a gene. CDR3 loop: CASSRRLAGLGISTDTQYF. CDR3 in DNA: TGTGCCAGCAGTAGGCGGCTAGCGGGGTTAGGGATAAGCACAGATACGCAGTATTTT.

The chain couples TRBV6-1 to TRBJ1-5; 8 bases match TRBD1. V shed 2 bases and J 7 bases; nucleotides not matched to a gene: 4. This CDR3 spans 14 amino acids. Per the germline V gene, CDR1 is MNHNS and CDR2 is SASEGT. CDR3 sequence: CASSEQGARQPQHF. CDR3 nucleotide sequence: TGTGCCAGCAGTGAACAGGGGGCCCGGCAGCCCCAGCATTTT.

CDR3 amino acids: CASRQGTATNEKLFF. The CDR3 region has the DNA TGCGCCAGCAGACAGGGGACTGCAACTAATGAAAAACTGTTTTTT. The gene calls are TRBV4-1 and TRBJ1-4; 7 nucleotides agree with TRBD1. The length of the CDR3 is 15 residues. Germline V gene sequence: CDR1 MGHRA, CDR2 YSYEKL. V shed 6 bases and J 0 bases; nucleotides not matched to a gene: 4.

This chain connects TRBV10-3 to TRBJ2-7; 7 bases align to TRBD2. Germline CDR1 reads ENHRY; CDR2 reads SYGVKD. With 2 bases clipped from V and 0 bases from J, the junction kept 4 bases outside the gene matches. CDR3 length equals 15 residues. The CDR3 DNA reads TGTGCCATCAGTGAGGCTAGCGGTTACTCCTACGAGCAGTACTTC. Its protein product is CAISEASGYSYEQYF.

The J gene is TRBJ2-3, the V gene TRBV7-9; 10 bases are a match to TRBD1. Unmatched junction bases numbered 5, after V lost 1 base and J lost 4 bases. The CDR3 is 16 residues long. Germline V gives CDR1 SEHNR, CDR2 FQNEAQ (reference sequence). CDR3 protein: CASSLVSGQGADTQYF. CDR3 DNA sequence: TGTGCCAGCAGCTTAGTGTCCGGACAGGGGGCAGATACGCAGTATTTT.

The gene calls are TRBV7-8 and TRBJ1-4; D gene uncertain. CDR1 and CDR2 from the germline V gene are SGHVS and FQNEAQ. V lost 2 bases, J lost 0 bases, and 7 bases lay in between. The CDR3 length is 15 residues. The CDR3 DNA reads as TGTGCCAGCAGCTTACCCGTAGCAACTAATGAAAAACTGTTTTTT. Protein product: CASSLPVATNEKLFF.